The 14 T cell receptor beta chains presented below share a single source sample, sequenced in a study of control samples from healthy donors and cancer patients. The protocol was immunoSEQ multiplex PCR, while the TCRdb copy is restricted to in-frame clones and leaves out a portion. Of 100,000 or so clones listed, approximately 80% are singletons. Sequenced material: blood. The receptors come from a woman aged 25 to 45 in good health.

V gene TRBV19 combines with J gene TRBJ1-2; no definite D call. Germline V gene data show CDR1 as LNHDA and CDR2 as SQIVND (reference sequence). Trimming took off 2 bases at V and 8 bases at J, with 21 bases between the two ends. This CDR3 comprises 16 residues. CDR3 in DNA: TGTGCCAGTAGTATAACCGCGAGCCGGTTCGGGGAGGGCTACACCTTC. Translation gives CASSITASRFGEGYTF.

The chain is built from TRBV5-5 and TRBJ2-3; 8 positions agree with TRBD1. Trimming took 4 bases from V and 5 from J; bases not matched to a gene: 12. Germline V lookup: CDR1 SGHKS, CDR2 YYEKEE (reference sequence). This CDR3 is built from 16 residues. This chain's CDR3 is CASSPRQGSYGDTQYF. CDR3 bases: TGTGCCAGCAGCCCTCGACAGGGGAGTTATGGAGATACGCAGTATTTT.

This chain uses TRBV12-3 or TRBV12-4 with TRBJ2-3; D remains ambiguous. CDR3 length: 13 residues. V shed 8 bases and J shed 4 bases, with 13 bases lying between them. CDR3 loop: CASYYGGADTQYF. DNA of the CDR3: TGTGCCAGCTACTATGGTGGTGCAGATACGCAGTATTTT.

The chain recombines TRBV2 with TRBJ2-5, with a weak D call TRBD2 (6 bases). Germline CDR1 reads SNHLY; CDR2 reads FYNNEI. V was trimmed by 6 bases and J by 4 bases, leaving 15 bases between them. The CDR3 is made up of 14 amino acids. CDR3 amino acids: CASRPPRGSETQYF. DNA of the CDR3: TGTGCCAGCAGGCCACCGCGGGGTTCAGAGACCCAGTACTTC.

The chain couples TRBV11-3 to TRBJ1-1; weak D call: TRBD1 (6 bases). V was trimmed by 1 base and J by 3 bases, leaving 6 bases between them. The germline V gene has CDR1 SGHNT and CDR2 YENEEA. The CDR3 runs 13 residues. The CDR3 DNA sequence: TGTGCCAGCAGCTTAGCAGGGGACACTGAAGCTTTCTTT. It specifies CASSLAGDTEAFF.

The V call is TRBV6-5, the J call TRBJ2-2; 8 positions match TRBD2. The CDR3 contains 15 residues. The J segment lost 6 bases and the V segment lost 6 bases, leaving 9 bases of the junction unmatched. Germline CDR1 MNHEY, CDR2 SVGAGI. DNA for the CDR3: TGTGCCAGCAGGGCTTTAGCGGGGACCCCCGGGGAGCTGTTTTTT. Its protein product is CASRALAGTPGELFF.

The gene calls are TRBV19 and TRBJ2-3; 9 nucleotides line up with TRBD2. Germline lookup yields CDR1 LNHDA and CDR2 SQIVND (reference sequence). The CDR3 length is 16 residues. The ends lost 7 bases at V and 2 bases at J; junction bases unmatched: 10. Here the CDR3 DNA reads TGTGCCAGTACCAGGTTTAGCGGGGGACTCACAGATACGCAGTATTTT. It codes for CASTRFSGGLTDTQYF.

This chain connects TRBV30 to TRBJ2-7, with a tentative D call TRBD1 (6 bases). V was clipped by 3 bases and J by 4 bases, with 7 bases between them. This CDR3 contains 11 residues. Germline values: CDR1 GTSNPN, CDR2 SVGIG (reference sequence). CDR3 sequence: CAWRTGYEQYF. As DNA, the CDR3 is TGTGCCTGGAGAACAGGGTACGAGCAGTACTTC.

V is TRBV7-2 and J is TRBJ1-5, with D possibly TRBD1 on 5 matching bases. This CDR3 has 13 residues. The germline gives CDR1 SGHTA, CDR2 FQGNSA. The V and J ends lost 5 bases and 7 bases respectively, with 12 bases between them. This chain's CDR3 is CASSVAGGQPQHF. For the CDR3, the DNA is TGTGCCAGCAGCGTTGCGGGGGGGCAGCCCCAGCATTTT.

The CDR3 bases are TGCAGCGGCCAGACAGGTGGCCCCACTGAAGCTTTCTTT. It encodes CSGQTGGPTEAFF. This sequence joins TRBV29-1 and TRBJ1-1, with D possibly being TRBD1 (6 bases). Trimming left V 7 bases short and J 4 bases short, with 16 bases between. Germline V lookup: CDR1 SQVTM, CDR2 ANQGSEA. CDR3 length: 13 amino acids.

The chain couples TRBV20-1 to TRBJ2-7; D possibly corresponds to TRBD2 (6 bases). The CDR3 extends over 15 amino acids. In germline, CDR1 is DFQATT, CDR2 SNEGSKA (reference sequence). The V and J ends lost 4 bases and 4 bases respectively, with 20 bases between them. In DNA, the CDR3 is TGCAGTGCTATTGACCCCCGCGGGGTCTTATACGAGCAGTACTTC. Encoded protein: CSAIDPRGVLYEQYF.

V and J are TRBV25-1 and TRBJ1-4; D may be TRBD1 (5 bases). The CDR3 totals 13 residues. Germline CDR1 reads MGHDK; CDR2 reads SYGVNS. Trimming pared 1 base from V and 10 bases from J, leaving 10 bases between. The CDR3 sequence is CASSEFDGGKLFF. CDR3 bases: TGTGCCAGCAGTGAATTCGACGGGGGAAAACTGTTTTTT.

The chain has TRBV10-3 and TRBJ1-6; a possible D gene is TRBD1 (6 bases). The germline gives CDR1 ENHRY, CDR2 SYGVKD. The germline V and J ends were trimmed by 6 bases and 10 bases, with 19 bases remaining between them. The CDR3 extends over 15 amino acids. CDR3 in DNA: TGTGCCATCAGCGATGAACAGGGACCTAACTCACCCCTCCACTTT. The encoded protein is CAISDEQGPNSPLHF.

The chain employs TRBV3-1 (or the pseudogene TRBV3-2) and TRBJ1-1; D unclear. Germline CDR1 is LGHDT and CDR2 is YNNKEL (reference sequence). Trimming shortened V by 4 bases and J by 2 bases, and 8 bases separated the two germline ends. This CDR3 has 13 residues. In DNA, the CDR3 is TGTGCCAGCAGCCGAGTGCGCAACACTGAAGCTTTCTTT. This translates into CASSRVRNTEAFF.